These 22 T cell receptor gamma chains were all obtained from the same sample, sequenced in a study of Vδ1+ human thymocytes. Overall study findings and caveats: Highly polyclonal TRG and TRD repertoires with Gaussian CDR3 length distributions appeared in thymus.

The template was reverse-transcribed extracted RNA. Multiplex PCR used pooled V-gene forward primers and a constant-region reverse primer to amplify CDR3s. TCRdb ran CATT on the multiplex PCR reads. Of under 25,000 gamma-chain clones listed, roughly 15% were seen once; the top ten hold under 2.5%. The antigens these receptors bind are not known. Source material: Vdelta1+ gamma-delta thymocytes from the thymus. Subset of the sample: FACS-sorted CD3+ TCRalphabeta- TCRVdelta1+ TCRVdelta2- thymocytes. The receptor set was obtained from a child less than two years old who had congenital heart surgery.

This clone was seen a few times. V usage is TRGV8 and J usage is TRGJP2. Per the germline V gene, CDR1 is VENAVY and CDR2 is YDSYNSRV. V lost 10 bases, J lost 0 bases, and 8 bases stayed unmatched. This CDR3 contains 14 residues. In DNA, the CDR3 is TGTGCCACGGCGGAATATAGTAGTGATTGGATCAAGACGTTT. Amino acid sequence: CATAEYSSDWIKTF.

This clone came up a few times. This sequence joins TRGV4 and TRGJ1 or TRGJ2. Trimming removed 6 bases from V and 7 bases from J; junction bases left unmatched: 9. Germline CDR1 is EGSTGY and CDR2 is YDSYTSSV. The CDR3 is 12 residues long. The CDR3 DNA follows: TGTGCCACCTGGAATAGAGAATATAAGAAACTCTTT. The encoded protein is CATWNREYKKLF.

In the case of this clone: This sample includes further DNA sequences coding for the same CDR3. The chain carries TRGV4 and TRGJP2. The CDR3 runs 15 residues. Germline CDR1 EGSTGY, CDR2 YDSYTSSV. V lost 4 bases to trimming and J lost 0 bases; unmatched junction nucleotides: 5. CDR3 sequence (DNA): TGTGCCACCTGGGACCGTAATAGTAGTGATTGGATCAAGACGTTT. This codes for CATWDRNSSDWIKTF.

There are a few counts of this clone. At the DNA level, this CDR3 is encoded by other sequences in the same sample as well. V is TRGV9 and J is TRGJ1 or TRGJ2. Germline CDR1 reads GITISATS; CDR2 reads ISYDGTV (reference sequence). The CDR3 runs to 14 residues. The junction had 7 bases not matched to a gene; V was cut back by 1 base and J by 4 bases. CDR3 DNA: TGTGCCTTGTGGGAGGTTCCCACCTATTATAAGAAACTCTTT. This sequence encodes CALWEVPTYYKKLF.

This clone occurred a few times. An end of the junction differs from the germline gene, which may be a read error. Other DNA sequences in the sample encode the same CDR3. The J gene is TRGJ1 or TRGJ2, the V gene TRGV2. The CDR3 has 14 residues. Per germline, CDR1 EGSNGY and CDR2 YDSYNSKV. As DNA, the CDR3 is TGTGCCACCTGGGACGGGCCTAAGAGTTATAAGAAACTCTTC. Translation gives CATWDGPKSYKKLF.

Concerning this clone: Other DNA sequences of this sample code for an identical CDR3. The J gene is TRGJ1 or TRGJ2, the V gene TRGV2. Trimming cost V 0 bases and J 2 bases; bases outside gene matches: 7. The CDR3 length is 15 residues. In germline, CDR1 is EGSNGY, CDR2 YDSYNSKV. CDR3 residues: CATWDGPRDYYKKLF. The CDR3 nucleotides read TGTGCCACCTGGGACGGGCCAAGGGATTATTATAAGAAACTCTTT.

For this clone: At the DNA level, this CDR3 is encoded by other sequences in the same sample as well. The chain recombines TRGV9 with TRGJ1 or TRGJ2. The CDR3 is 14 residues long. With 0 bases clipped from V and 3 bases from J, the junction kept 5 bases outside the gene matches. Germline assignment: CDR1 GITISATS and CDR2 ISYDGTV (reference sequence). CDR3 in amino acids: CALWEVRSYYKKLF. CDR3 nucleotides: TGTGCCTTGTGGGAGGTGCGAAGTTATTATAAGAAACTCTTT.

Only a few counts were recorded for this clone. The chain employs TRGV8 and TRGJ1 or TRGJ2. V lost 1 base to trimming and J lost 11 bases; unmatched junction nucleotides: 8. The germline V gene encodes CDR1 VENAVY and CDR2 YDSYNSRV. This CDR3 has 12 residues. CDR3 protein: CATWDSLGEKLF. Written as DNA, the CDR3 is TGTGCCACCTGGGATAGTTTGGGGGAGAAACTCTTT.

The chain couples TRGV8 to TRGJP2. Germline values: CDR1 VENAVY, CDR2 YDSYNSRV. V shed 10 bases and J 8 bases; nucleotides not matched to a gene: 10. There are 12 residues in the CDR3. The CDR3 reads CATSLGDWIKTF. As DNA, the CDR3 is TGTGCCACTTCGCTGGGAGATTGGATCAAGACGTTT.

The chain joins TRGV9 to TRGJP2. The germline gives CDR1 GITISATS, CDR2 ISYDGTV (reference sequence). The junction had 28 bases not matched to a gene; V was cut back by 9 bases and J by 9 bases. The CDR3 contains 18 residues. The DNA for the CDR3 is TGTGCCTTGCGGGCATGGACACTCTACCCAAAGCGAAATTGGATCAAGACGTTT. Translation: CALRAWTLYPKRNWIKTF.

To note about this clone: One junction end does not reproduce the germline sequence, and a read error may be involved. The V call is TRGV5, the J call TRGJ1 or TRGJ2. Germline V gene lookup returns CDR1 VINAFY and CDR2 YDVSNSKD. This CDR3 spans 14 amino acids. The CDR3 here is CATWTLSNYFKKLF. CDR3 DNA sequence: TGTGCCACCTGGACACTTTCGAATTATTTTAAGAAACTCTTT.

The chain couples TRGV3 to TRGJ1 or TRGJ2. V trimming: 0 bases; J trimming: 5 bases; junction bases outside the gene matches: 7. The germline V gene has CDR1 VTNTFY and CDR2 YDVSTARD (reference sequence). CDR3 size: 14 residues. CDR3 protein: CATWDRRRNYKKLF. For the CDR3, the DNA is TGTGCCACCTGGGACAGGCGTCGGAATTATAAGAAACTCTTT.

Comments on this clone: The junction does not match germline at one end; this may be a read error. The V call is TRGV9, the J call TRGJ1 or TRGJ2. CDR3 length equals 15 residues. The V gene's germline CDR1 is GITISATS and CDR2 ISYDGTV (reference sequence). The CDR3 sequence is CALWEVHGSYYKKLF. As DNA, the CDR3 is TGTGCCTTGTGGGAGGTGCACGGCTCTTATTATAAGAAACTCTTC.

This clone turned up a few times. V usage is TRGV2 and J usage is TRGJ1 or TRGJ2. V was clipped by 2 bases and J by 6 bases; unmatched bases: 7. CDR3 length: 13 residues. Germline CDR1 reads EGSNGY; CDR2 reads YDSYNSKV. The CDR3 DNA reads TGTGCCACCTGGGACGAGCTTCTTTATAAGAAACTCTTT. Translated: CATWDELLYKKLF.

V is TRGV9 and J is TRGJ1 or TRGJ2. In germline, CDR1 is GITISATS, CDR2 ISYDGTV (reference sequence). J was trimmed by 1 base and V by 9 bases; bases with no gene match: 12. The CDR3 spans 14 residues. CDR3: CALLPPINYYKKLF. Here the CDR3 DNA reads TGTGCCTTGCTCCCCCCCATAAATTATTATAAGAAACTCTTT.

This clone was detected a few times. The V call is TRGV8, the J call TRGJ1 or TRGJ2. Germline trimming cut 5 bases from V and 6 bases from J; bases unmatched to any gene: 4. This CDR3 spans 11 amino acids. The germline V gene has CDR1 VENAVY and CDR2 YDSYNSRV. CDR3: CATWVSYKKLF. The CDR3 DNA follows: TGTGCCACCTGGGTAAGTTATAAGAAACTCTTT.

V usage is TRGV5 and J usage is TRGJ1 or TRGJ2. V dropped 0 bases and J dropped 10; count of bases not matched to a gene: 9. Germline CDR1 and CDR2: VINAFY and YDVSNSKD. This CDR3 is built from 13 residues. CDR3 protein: CATWDRPGRKKLF. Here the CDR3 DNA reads TGTGCCACCTGGGACAGGCCGGGGCGGAAGAAACTCTTT.

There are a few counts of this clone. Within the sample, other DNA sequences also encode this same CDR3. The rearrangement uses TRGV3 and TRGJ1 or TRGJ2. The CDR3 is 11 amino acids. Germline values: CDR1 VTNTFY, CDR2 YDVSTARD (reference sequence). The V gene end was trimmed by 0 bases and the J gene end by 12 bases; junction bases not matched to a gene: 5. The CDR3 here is CATWDRRRKLF. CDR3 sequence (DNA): TGTGCCACCTGGGACAGGCGCAGGAAACTCTTT.

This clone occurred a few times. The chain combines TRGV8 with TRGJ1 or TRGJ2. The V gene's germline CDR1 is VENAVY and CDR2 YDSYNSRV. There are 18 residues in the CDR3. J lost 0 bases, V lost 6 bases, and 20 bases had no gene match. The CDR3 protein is CATWSRSSHAQNYYKKLF. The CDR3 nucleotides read TGTGCCACCTGGTCAAGATCATCCCACGCTCAGAATTATTATAAGAAACTCTTT.

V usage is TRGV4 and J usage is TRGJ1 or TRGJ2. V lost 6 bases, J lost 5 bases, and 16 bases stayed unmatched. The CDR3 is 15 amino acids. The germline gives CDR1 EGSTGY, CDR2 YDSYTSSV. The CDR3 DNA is TGTGCCACCTGGAATTTCGACCCGTCTGATTATAAGAAACTCTTT. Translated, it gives CATWNFDPSDYKKLF.

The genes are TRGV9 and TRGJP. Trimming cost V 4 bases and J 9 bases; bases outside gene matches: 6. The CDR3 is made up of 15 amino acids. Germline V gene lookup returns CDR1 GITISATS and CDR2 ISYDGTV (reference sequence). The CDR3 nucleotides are TGTGCCTTGTGGGAAATTGGGTTGGGCAAAAAAATCAAGGTATTT. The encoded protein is CALWEIGLGKKIKVF.

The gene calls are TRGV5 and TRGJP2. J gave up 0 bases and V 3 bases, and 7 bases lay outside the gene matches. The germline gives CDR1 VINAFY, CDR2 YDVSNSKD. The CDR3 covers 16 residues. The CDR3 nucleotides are TGTGCCACCTGGGACGGGATATATAGTAGTGATTGGATCAAGACGTTT. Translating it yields CATWDGIYSSDWIKTF.